What follows is one T cell receptor (beta chain) and its context. The target antigen is unknown. The V end lost 1 base, the J end lost 2 bases, and 19 bases lay between the germline ends. The CDR3 is made up of 17 amino acids. Germline assignment: CDR1 SGHRS and CDR2 YFSETQ. Deep sequencing aimed at 1 in 200,000 to 1 in 1 million T cells' resolution. Only in-frame clones appear in the TCRdb table, and some are missing; sequencing was by immunoSEQ multiplex PCR. The sample carries approximately 74,000 clones, approximately 80% recorded once. The entry originates in a study of cytotoxic CD8 clonotypes in ibrutinib-treated CLL. Across the whole study: The study recorded mean values of about 260,000 productive templates and 94,082 productive rearrangements per sample. Study results and limitations: Ibrutinib response saw clonality rise, and progression saw it return toward baseline.

The V gene is TRBV5-1, the J gene TRBJ2-7, with D tentatively TRBD1 (6 bases). Here the sequenced sample was PBMCs, taken at disease progression, from a patient treated with ibrutinib. This clonotype was obtained from a human donor with chronic lymphocytic leukemia. The CDR3 is CASSLLMATGTPYEQYF. The DNA for the CDR3 is TGCGCCAGCAGCTTGCTTATGGCTACAGGGACACCCTACGAGCAGTACTTC.